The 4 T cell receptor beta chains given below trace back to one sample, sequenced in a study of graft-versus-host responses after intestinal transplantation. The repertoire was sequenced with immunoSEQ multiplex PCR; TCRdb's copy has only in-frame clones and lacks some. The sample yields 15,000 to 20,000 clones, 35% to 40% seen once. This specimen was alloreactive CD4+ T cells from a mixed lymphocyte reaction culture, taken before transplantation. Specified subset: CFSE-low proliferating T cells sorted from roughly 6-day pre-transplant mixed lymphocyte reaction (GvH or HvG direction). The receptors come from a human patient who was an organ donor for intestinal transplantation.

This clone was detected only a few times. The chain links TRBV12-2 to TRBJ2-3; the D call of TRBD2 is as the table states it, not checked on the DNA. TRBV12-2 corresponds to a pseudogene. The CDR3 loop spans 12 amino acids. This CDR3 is CASRLGGWTQYF. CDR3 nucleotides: TGTGCAAGTCGCCTGGGGGGGTGGACGCAGTATTTT.

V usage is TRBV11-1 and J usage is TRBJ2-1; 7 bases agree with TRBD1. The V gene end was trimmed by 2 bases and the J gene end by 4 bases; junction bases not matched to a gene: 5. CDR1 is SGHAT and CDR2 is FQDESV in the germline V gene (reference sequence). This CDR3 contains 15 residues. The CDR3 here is CASSLPGQLYNEQFF. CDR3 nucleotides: TGTGCCAGCAGCTTACCGGGACAGCTGTACAATGAGCAGTTCTTC.

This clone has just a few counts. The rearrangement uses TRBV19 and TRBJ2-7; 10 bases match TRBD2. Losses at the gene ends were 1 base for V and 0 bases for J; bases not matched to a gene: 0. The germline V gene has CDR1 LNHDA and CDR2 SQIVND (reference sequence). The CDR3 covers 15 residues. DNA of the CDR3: TGTGCCAGTAGTATAGGGACTAGCGGCTCCTACGAGCAGTACTTC. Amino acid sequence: CASSIGTSGSYEQYF.

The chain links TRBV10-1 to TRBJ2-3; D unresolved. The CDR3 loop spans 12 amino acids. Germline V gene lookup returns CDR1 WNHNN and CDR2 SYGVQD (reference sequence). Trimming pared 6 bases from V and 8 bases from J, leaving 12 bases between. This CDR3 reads CASSQVWSTQYF. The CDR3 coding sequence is TGCGCCAGCAGCCAAGTTTGGTCTACGCAGTATTTT.